This T cell receptor beta chain was sequenced in a study of CD8 T cells in Susac syndrome. RNA totalling about 0.45 to 1 ug underwent reverse transcription with random hexamers. TCRdb fed the immunoSEQ multiplex PCR reads into MiXCR, producing one record per CDR3 protein. The table includes 150,000 to 200,000 distinct CDR3 sequences, around 95% detected once. The specimen was CD4+ T cells from PBMCs. The TCR sequence derives from a human donor in good health.

CDR3 sequence (DNA): TGCAGTGCTAGAGATGATGCCGTTAGGCTAGCGGGGGGGTACAATGAGCAGTTCTTC. It encodes CSARDDAVRLAGGYNEQFF. The genes are TRBV20-1 and TRBJ2-1; 12 positions match TRBD2. V was pared by 0 bases and J by 4 bases, with 13 bases of the junction left unmatched. Germline values: CDR1 DFQATT, CDR2 SNEGSKA (reference sequence). The CDR3 totals 19 residues.